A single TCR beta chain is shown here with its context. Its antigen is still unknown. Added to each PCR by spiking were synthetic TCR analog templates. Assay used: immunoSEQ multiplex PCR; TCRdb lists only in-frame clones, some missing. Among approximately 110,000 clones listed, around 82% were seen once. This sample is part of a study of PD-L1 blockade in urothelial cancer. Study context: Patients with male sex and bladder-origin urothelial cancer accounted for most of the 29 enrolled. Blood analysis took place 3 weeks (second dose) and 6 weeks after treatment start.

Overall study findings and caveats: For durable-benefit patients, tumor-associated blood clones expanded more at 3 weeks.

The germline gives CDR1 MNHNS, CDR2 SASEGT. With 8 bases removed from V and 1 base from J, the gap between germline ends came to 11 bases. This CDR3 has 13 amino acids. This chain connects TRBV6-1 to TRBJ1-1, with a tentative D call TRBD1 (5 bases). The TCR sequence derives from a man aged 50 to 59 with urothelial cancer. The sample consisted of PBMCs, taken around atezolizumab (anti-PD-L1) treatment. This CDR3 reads CASAHTGNTEAFF. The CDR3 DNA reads TGTGCCAGCGCCCATACAGGGAACACTGAAGCTTTCTTT.